The sequence of this T cell receptor beta chain was determined in a study of CD8 T cells in ankylosing spondylitis. Findings of the study overall: There was a TCR beta motif, made of several highly homologous variants, that appeared characteristic of ankylosing spondylitis blood. Matched ankylosing spondylitis synovial fluid reportedly contained a significantly enriched population of disease-linked clones. A CD8+ phenotype characterized the disease-linked clones, which were relatively rare in peripheral blood.

This clonotype was picked up a small number of times. The antigen is not known. Deletions cut 1 base from V and 4 bases from J, with 8 bases between. The CDR3 extends over 14 amino acids. The germline V gene encodes CDR1 LNHNV and CDR2 YYDKDF (reference sequence). Each TCR beta library was made by quantitative 5'-RACE that incorporated molecular barcodes. In TCRdb, the 5' RACE reads were re-called with MiXCR into one record per CDR3 protein. The table records roughly 400,000 distinct CDR3 sequences, under 25% of them present only once. This receptor was identified in a male donor with ankylosing spondylitis. Source material: blood, either unsorted or a sorted T cell fraction (not recorded which). The V and J genes are TRBV15 and TRBJ2-1; perhaps TRBD1 as D (5 bases). For the CDR3, the DNA is TGTGCCACCAGCAGAGCCCAGGGATACAATGAGCAGTTCTTC. Translated: CATSRAQGYNEQFF.